These 23 T cell receptor beta chains were all obtained from the same sample, sequenced in a study of shared T cell receptors in the human thymus. This table comes from immunoSEQ multiplex PCR, and its TCRdb copy is limited to in-frame clones, with some not included. The sample lists 700,000 or so clones, 80% to 90% occurring once. The same sample was also used in a study of human thymus T cells.

The specimen was thymocytes. These receptors were taken from a girl less than two years old with a congenital heart defect.

The V call is TRBV5-6, the J call TRBJ2-7, with 7 nucleotides matching TRBD1. V gave up 4 bases and J gave up 3 bases; unmatched junction bases: 13. The CDR3 has 16 amino acids. Germline V gene lookup returns CDR1 SGHDT and CDR2 YYEEEE. CDR3: CASSPLYRDSNYEQYF. Written as DNA, the CDR3 is TGTGCCAGCAGCCCCCTCTACCGGGACAGTAACTACGAGCAGTACTTC.

The chain carries TRBV10-3 and TRBJ2-2; the D gene is possibly TRBD2 (5 bases). Per germline, CDR1 ENHRY and CDR2 SYGVKD. This CDR3 is built from 12 residues. The germline V and J ends were trimmed by 10 bases and 9 bases, with 15 bases remaining between them. CDR3: CATGKAAWELFF. CDR3 sequence (DNA): TGTGCCACCGGGAAAGCAGCCTGGGAGCTGTTTTTT.

This clone was recorded only once. The chain links TRBV7-6 to TRBJ2-7; TRBD1 is a possible D gene (6 bases). The length of the CDR3 is 16 residues. V was pared by 1 base and J by 4 bases, with 17 bases between. The V gene's germline CDR1 is SGHVS and CDR2 FNYEAQ. CDR3 loop: CASSLGGQGTTYEQYF. The CDR3 bases are TGTGCCAGCAGCTTAGGAGGGCAGGGGACAACTTACGAGCAGTACTTC.

The rearrangement uses TRBV11-2 and TRBJ2-7; 8 nucleotides line up with TRBD1. With V trimmed by 0 bases and J by 2 bases, 3 bases remained unmatched. CDR3 size: 15 residues. CDR1 SGHAT and CDR2 FQNNGV come from the germline V gene. The CDR3 here is CASSLELDRAYEQYF. The CDR3 coding sequence is TGTGCCAGCAGCTTAGAGTTGGACAGGGCCTACGAGCAGTACTTC.

The chain joins TRBV19 to TRBJ1-2; TRBD1 matches at 7 bases. Germline CDR1 and CDR2: LNHDA and SQIVND (reference sequence). The CDR3 loop spans 13 amino acids. Trimming removed 6 bases from V and 8 bases from J; junction bases left unmatched: 9. The CDR3 protein is CASRPDRTYGYTF. Written as DNA, the CDR3 is TGTGCCAGTAGACCGGACAGGACATACGGCTACACCTTC.

This sequence joins TRBV5-1 and TRBJ2-3, with 9 bases aligning to TRBD2. Germline V gives CDR1 SGHRS, CDR2 YFSETQ. Losses at the gene ends were 0 bases for V and 1 base for J; bases not matched to a gene: 3. The CDR3 runs to 16 residues. The CDR3 loop is CASSLEASGGTDTQYF. CDR3 in DNA: TGCGCCAGCAGCTTGGAGGCTAGCGGGGGCACAGATACGCAGTATTTT.

The chain employs TRBV6-1 and TRBJ1-2, with 9 bases that match TRBD1. Trimming at V came to 6 bases and at J to 6 bases, leaving 5 bases not matched to a gene. The CDR3 contains 13 residues. Germline loops: CDR1 MNHNS, CDR2 SASEGT. The CDR3 DNA reads as TGTGCCAGCAGCGAGGACAGGGGTAATGGCTACACCTTC. Translation gives CASSEDRGNGYTF.

The V and J genes are TRBV5-4 and TRBJ2-3; D is unclear. V lost 4 bases and J lost 6, with 21 bases in between. The CDR3 spans 16 residues. In germline, CDR1 is SGHNT, CDR2 YYREEE (reference sequence). CDR3 region: CASSHPFQAVVDTQYF. CDR3 in DNA: TGTGCCAGCAGCCATCCTTTCCAGGCCGTGGTGGATACGCAGTATTTT.

The chain is built from TRBV27 and TRBJ1-1, with a possible D match to TRBD1 (5 bases). The CDR3 loop spans 15 amino acids. Germline CDR1 reads MNHEY; CDR2 reads SMNVEV (reference sequence). Trimming removed 0 bases from V and 10 bases from J, with 18 bases in between. CDR3 coding DNA: TGTGCCAGCAGTTTATCTCCAAAGATGATGGGGGGAGCTTTCTTT. As protein: CASSLSPKMMGGAFF.

The V and J genes are TRBV6-1 and TRBJ2-7, with D possibly TRBD1 on 5 matching bases. CDR3 length: 11 amino acids. The V gene lost 5 bases and the J gene lost 5 bases, with 7 bases spanning the gap. CDR1 MNHNS and CDR2 SASEGT come from the germline V gene. CDR3 DNA sequence: TGTGCCAGCAGTCCGACAGACGAGCAGTACTTC. The encoded protein is CASSPTDEQYF.

The J gene is TRBJ2-5, the V gene TRBV4-1; D uncertain. V was pared by 0 bases and J by 5 bases, with 16 bases between. Germline V CDR1 and CDR2: MGHRA, YSYEKL. This CDR3 region has 16 residues. The CDR3 region has the DNA TGCGCCAGCAGCCAAGATCCCCCTTCCCCGGAGGAGACCCAGTACTTC. Amino acids: CASSQDPPSPEETQYF.

This chain uses TRBV7-2 with TRBJ1-2; D uncertain. The V gene's germline CDR1 is SGHTA and CDR2 FQGNSA. The CDR3 is made up of 14 amino acids. Trimming removed 3 bases from V and 0 bases from J, with 8 bases in between. The CDR3 sequence is CASSLGVPNYGYTF. The CDR3 nucleotides read TGTGCCAGCAGCTTGGGAGTCCCTAACTATGGCTACACCTTC.

V usage is TRBV5-4 and J usage is TRBJ1-1, with a weak D call TRBD1 (5 bases). The germline V and J ends were trimmed by 2 bases and 4 bases, with 9 bases remaining between them. The CDR3 has 13 residues. Germline assignment: CDR1 SGHNT and CDR2 YYREEE (reference sequence). DNA of the CDR3: TGTGCCAGCAGCTTCGTGGGGGGCACTGAAGCTTTCTTT. It translates to CASSFVGGTEAFF. The variable domain in full, with the rest retrieved from reference TRBV5-4 and TRBJ1-1, is ETGVTQSPTHLIKTRGQQVTLRCSSQSGHNTVSWYQQALGQGPQFIFQYYREEENGRGNFPPRFSGLQFPNYSSELNVNALELDDSALYLCASSFVGGTEAFFGQGTRLTVV.

V gene TRBV5-4 combines with J gene TRBJ1-6; D might be TRBD1 (5 bases). Between the trimmed V and J ends, which lost 2 bases and 10 bases, there was a span of 22 bases. The CDR3 runs to 17 residues. The germline gives CDR1 SGHNT, CDR2 YYREEE (reference sequence). This CDR3 is CASSFSAGPRLGSPLHF. CDR3 DNA sequence: TGTGCCAGCAGCTTTTCGGCAGGGCCTAGACTTGGATCACCCCTCCACTTT.

The chain uses TRBV10-3 and TRBJ1-2, with D perhaps matching TRBD1 (5 bases). CDR3 length equals 14 residues. Trimming left V 4 bases short and J 2 bases short, with 11 bases between. Germline CDR1 and CDR2: ENHRY and SYGVKD. The CDR3 spells CAISVRQGNYGYTF. The CDR3 bases are TGTGCCATCAGTGTTCGTCAGGGAAACTATGGCTACACCTTC.

This rearrangement joins TRBV5-6 to TRBJ2-5, with TRBD2 identical over 10 bases. V was clipped by 5 bases and J by 1 base; unmatched bases: 2. CDR3 length: 14 residues. The germline gives CDR1 SGHDT, CDR2 YYEEEE. The CDR3 loop is CASSTSGVQETQYF. The CDR3, as DNA: TGTGCCAGCAGTACTAGCGGGGTCCAAGAGACCCAGTACTTC.

The chain recombines TRBV6-6 with TRBJ1-2; D is uncertain. The germline gives CDR1 MNHNY, CDR2 SVGAGI (reference sequence). The CDR3 spans 15 residues. Trimming took 6 bases from V and 7 from J, leaving 21 bases between them. CDR3 DNA: TGTGCCAGCAGGCCCCCCGGGTTGTCGGGTGGTGGCTACACCTTC. Encoded protein: CASRPPGLSGGGYTF.

The chain employs TRBV19 and TRBJ2-1; possibly TRBD1 for D (7 bases). Germline V lookup: CDR1 LNHDA, CDR2 SQIVND (reference sequence). V was cut by 4 bases and J by 6 bases, with 22 bases left in between. There are 17 residues in the CDR3. The CDR3 sequence is CASSTAKQGRFSNEQFF. CDR3 bases: TGTGCCAGTAGTACTGCGAAACAGGGGAGGTTCAGCAATGAGCAGTTCTTC. Full variable domain (remainder filled in from reference TRBV19 and TRBJ2-1): DGGITQSPKYLFRKEGQNVTLSCEQNLNHDAMYWYRQDPGQGLRLIYYSQIVNDFQKGDIAEGYSVSREKKESFPLTVTSAQKNPTAFYLCASSTAKQGRFSNEQFFGPGTRLTVL.

This chain links TRBV14 with TRBJ1-2; D call uncertain. Germline-derived CDR1 and CDR2 are SGHDN and FVKESK. V lost 0 bases, J lost 4 bases, and 9 bases lay in between. The CDR3 is 14 amino acids. DNA for the CDR3: TGTGCCAGCAGCCAAGATCAGCGCCTCTATGGCTACACCTTC. Protein: CASSQDQRLYGYTF. The full variable domain, rest sourced from reference TRBV14 and TRBJ1-2, is EAGVTQFPSHSVIEKGQTVTLRCDPISGHDNLYWYRRVMGKEIKFLLHFVKESKQDESGMPNNRFLAERTGGTYSTLKVQPAELEDSGVYFCASSQDQRLYGYTFGSGTRLTVV.

This clone has a single count. The chain carries TRBV15 and TRBJ1-6; D perhaps matches TRBD1 (6 bases). CDR3 size: 17 residues. The V gene lost 1 base and the J gene lost 5 bases, with 15 bases spanning the gap. The germline gives CDR1 LNHNV, CDR2 YYDKDF (reference sequence). The CDR3 DNA follows: TGTGCCACCAGCAGAGTCCCCCGGGACACCAATAATTCACCCCTCCACTTT. Encoded protein: CATSRVPRDTNNSPLHF.

The chain has TRBV23-1 and TRBJ2-5, with 13 bases identical to TRBD2. TRBV23-1 is recorded as an ORF, its role being uncertain. Unmatched junction bases numbered 6, after V lost 6 bases and J lost 2 bases. The CDR3 is 16 residues long. The CDR3, as DNA: TGCGCCAGCAGGGATCCGGGACTAGCGGGACAAGAGACCCAGTACTTC. Translated: CASRDPGLAGQETQYF.

J is TRBJ1-2 and V is TRBV19, with 8 bases that match TRBD1. Per the germline V gene, CDR1 is LNHDA and CDR2 is SQIVND (reference sequence). The CDR3 covers 13 residues. The trim removed 7 bases at V and 2 bases at J, leaving 3 bases unmatched. For the CDR3, the DNA is TGTGCCAGTAATCCAGGGGGCAACTATGGCTACACCTTC. Encoded protein: CASNPGGNYGYTF.

This chain joins TRBV11-2 and TRBJ1-1; D call uncertain. CDR3 length equals 12 residues. V was shortened by 0 bases and J by 8 bases, with 7 bases between the two germline ends. Germline CDR1 is SGHAT and CDR2 is FQNNGV. CDR3 DNA sequence: TGTGCCAGCAGCTTAGATGGCCTCGAAGCTTTCTTT. As protein: CASSLDGLEAFF.